The 25 T cell receptor beta chains below all came from one sample that was sequenced in a study of blood T cells in healthy people across ages. Combining a sample-barcoded 5' primer with a J-beta primer mix, a second PCR ran for roughly 6 to 12 cycles. One entry per CDR3 protein, called by TCRdb with MiXCR from the 5' RACE reads. In the table there are 600,000 or so distinct CDR3 sequences, roughly 30% of which are singletons. Sample: blood. These TCRs come from a woman older than 75 in good health.

This clonotype was counted only a few times. The chain uses TRBV6-6 and TRBJ1-6; D is uncertain. Between the trimmed V and J ends, which lost 2 bases and 10 bases, there was a span of 12 bases. The CDR3 is made up of 14 amino acids. Germline CDR1 is MNHNY and CDR2 is SVGAGI (reference sequence). CDR3 residues: CASSYDGRSSPLHF. The CDR3 DNA reads as TGTGCCAGCAGTTACGACGGCAGATCCTCACCCCTCCACTTT.

In this sample, this clonotype turned up many times. The J gene is TRBJ2-1, the V gene TRBV14, with D unresolved. CDR1 and CDR2 (germline): SGHDN, FVKESK. V was trimmed by 7 bases and J by 3 bases, leaving 13 bases between them. This CDR3 has 14 amino acids. CDR3 nucleotides: TGTGCCAGCAAAGGCGACTTCTTCTACAATGAGCAGTTCTTC. This translates into CASKGDFFYNEQFF.

This rearrangement joins TRBV2 to TRBJ1-4, with D possibly matching TRBD1 (5 bases). V lost 1 base and J lost 5, with 11 bases in between. Germline V gives CDR1 SNHLY, CDR2 FYNNEI. There are 15 residues in the CDR3. In DNA, the CDR3 is TGTGCCAGCAGTGAAGATCTCGGGGGGAATGAAAAACTGTTTTTT. Protein sequence: CASSEDLGGNEKLFF.

The chain carries TRBV6-2 or TRBV6-3 and TRBJ2-1, with a possible D match to TRBD1 (6 bases). Trimming removed 8 bases at V and 10 bases at J, with 27 bases between. Looked up from germline, CDR1 is MNHEY and CDR2 is SVGEGT. The length of the CDR3 is 16 residues. The CDR3 DNA reads as TGTGCCAGCCGGAATACCGAGACAGGCAGACTAAACGAGCAGTTCTTC. Translating gives CASRNTETGRLNEQFF.

This clonotype has ten or more counts. The gene calls are TRBV10-3 and TRBJ2-6; maybe TRBD1 (6 bases). Germline V gene lookup returns CDR1 ENHRY and CDR2 SYGVKD. V lost 1 base to trimming and J lost 0 bases, with 10 bases between them. The length of the CDR3 is 17 residues. CDR3 coding DNA: TGTGCCATCAGTGAGTTGGACAGATCCTCTGGGGCCAACGTCCTGACTTTC. It yields the protein CAISELDRSSGANVLTF.

This clonotype was seen once. A read error is possible here, since a much larger clone lies one base away. The CDR3 is CASSLDGAGGGNEQYF. CDR3 DNA: TGCGCCAGCAGCTTGGACGGGGCAGGGGGTGGGAATGAGCAGTACTTC. The V call is TRBV5-1, the J call TRBJ2-1, with TRBD1 matching 7 bases. The DNA end is a closer match to TRBJ2-7, so the J assignment may be wrong. Germline CDR1 is SGHRS and CDR2 is YFSETQ. The CDR3 has 16 amino acids.

Comments on this clonotype: Since a much larger clone is just one base distant, this may be a read error. The V call is TRBV20-1, the J call TRBJ2-5; the match to TRBD2 covers 14 bases. Germline-derived CDR1 and CDR2 are DFQATT and SNEGSKA (reference sequence). V trimming: 6 bases; J trimming: 11 bases; junction bases outside the gene matches: 14. The CDR3 is 15 amino acids. The CDR3 nucleotides are TGCAGTGCCCTACCCGGGACTAGCGGGGGTTATGAGCAGTACTTC. It codes for CSALPGTSGGYEQYF.

There are many counts of this clonotype. The chain recombines TRBV5-1 with TRBJ2-7; 9 bases are shared with TRBD1. The CDR3 spans 14 residues. Germline CDR1 SGHRS, CDR2 YFSETQ. V was clipped by 4 bases and J by 3 bases; unmatched bases: 5. The CDR3 nucleotides are TGCGCCAGCAGCGGACAGGGGAACGGCTACGAGCAGTACTTC. Residues: CASSGQGNGYEQYF. The full variable domain, completed using reference TRBV5-1 and TRBJ2-7, is KAGVTQTPRYLIKTRGQQVTLSCSPISGHRSVSWYQQTPGQGLQFLFEYFSETQRNKGNFPGRFSGRQFSNSRSEMNVSTLELGDSALYLCASSGQGNGYEQYFGPGTRLTVT.

Only a few counts were recorded for this clonotype. The chain recombines TRBV7-2 with TRBJ2-3; 9 bases line up with TRBD2. This CDR3 comprises 13 residues. The V and J ends lost 0 bases and 11 bases, in that order; junction bases with no gene match: 3. CDR1 is SGHTA and CDR2 is FQGNSA in the germline V gene. The CDR3 here is CASSLAARGGQYF. The CDR3 region has the DNA TGTGCCAGCAGCTTAGCGGCGCGGGGGGGGCAGTATTTT.

This clonotype was found many times. The chain links TRBV5-6 to TRBJ2-7; the match to TRBD2 covers 14 bases. Unmatched junction bases numbered 16, after V lost 6 bases and J lost 2 bases. The germline CDR1 and CDR2 sequences are SGHDT and YYEEEE. This CDR3 has 19 residues. The CDR3 DNA is TGTGCCAGCACTTCCGGGACTAGCGGGGGATCTAGAGAAACCTACGAGCAGTACTTC. This gives the protein CASTSGTSGGSRETYEQYF.

This clonotype was recorded many times. V gene TRBV6-1 combines with J gene TRBJ2-7, with 9 positions matching TRBD2. J gave up 4 bases and V 10 bases, and 8 bases lay outside the gene matches. The V gene's germline CDR1 is MNHNS and CDR2 SASEGT. There are 13 residues in the CDR3. The CDR3 sequence is CATSAGGTYEQYF. In DNA, the CDR3 is TGTGCCACCAGCGCGGGGGGGACTTACGAGCAGTACTTC.

This clonotype showed up just a few times. A much larger clone sits a single nucleotide away, making a read error possible. The chain has TRBV20-1 and TRBJ2-1; 7 bases align to TRBD1. This CDR3 has 14 amino acids. Germline CDR1 DFQATT, CDR2 SNEGSKA (reference sequence). The junction had 11 bases not matched to a gene; V was cut back by 2 bases and J by 10 bases. The CDR3 spells CSARWGQSSYEQFF. DNA for the CDR3: TGCAGTGCTAGATGGGGACAGAGCTCCTACGAGCAGTTCTTC.

The chain joins TRBV7-9 to TRBJ2-7; the match to TRBD2 covers 10 bases. Germline values: CDR1 SEHNR, CDR2 FQNEAQ (reference sequence). This CDR3 spans 14 amino acids. Trimming took 5 bases from V and 3 from J; bases not matched to a gene: 4. The CDR3 bases are TGTGCCAGCAGCGACGGACTAGCGGTCTACGAGCAGTACTTC. This sequence encodes CASSDGLAVYEQYF.

The genes are TRBV29-1 and TRBJ2-5; D gene uncertain. The CDR3 is made up of 10 amino acids. Germline CDR1 and CDR2: SQVTM and ANQGSEA. Deletions cut 4 bases from V and 7 bases from J, with 7 bases between. The CDR3 region has the DNA TGCAGCGTTGGTCTTTCGACCCAGTACTTC. Its translation is CSVGLSTQYF. Full variable domain (outside the CDR3, taken from reference TRBV29-1 and TRBJ2-5): SAVISQKPSRDICQRGTSLTIQCQVDSQVTMMFWYRQQPGQSLTLIATANQGSEATYESGFVIDKFPISRPNLTFSTLTVSNMSPEDSSIYLCSVGLSTQYFGPGTRLLVL.

Many counts were recorded for this clonotype. This chain connects TRBV20-1 to TRBJ2-5; 9 nucleotides align to TRBD2. The length of the CDR3 is 13 residues. The germline V gene has CDR1 DFQATT and CDR2 SNEGSKA (reference sequence). The ends lost 4 bases at V and 4 bases at J; junction bases unmatched: 4. CDR3 amino acids: CSATGTSIETQYF. The CDR3 DNA reads TGCAGTGCTACCGGGACTAGCATAGAGACCCAGTACTTC.

This clonotype was detected many times. V and J are TRBV4-1 and TRBJ2-1, with D hard to call. This CDR3 has 15 amino acids. V shed 4 bases and J shed 4 bases, with 14 bases lying between them. Germline assignment: CDR1 MGHRA and CDR2 YSYEKL. CDR3 sequence: CASSPTSQAYNEQFF. Written as DNA, the CDR3 is TGCGCCAGCAGCCCCACAAGTCAGGCTTACAATGAGCAGTTCTTC.

This chain connects TRBV11-2 to TRBJ1-2; the match to TRBD1 covers 8 bases. The V gene's germline CDR1 is SGHAT and CDR2 FQNNGV. Unmatched junction bases numbered 13, after V lost 4 bases and J lost 0 bases. The length of the CDR3 is 18 residues. CDR3 sequence reads: CASSSLRDRRFSNYGYTF. CDR3 coding DNA: TGTGCCAGCAGCTCTCTCCGGGACAGGAGATTTTCTAACTATGGCTACACCTTC.

This clonotype has a handful of counts. This clone may be a read error of a much larger clone one base away. This chain joins TRBV20-1 and TRBJ2-5; D might be TRBD1 (6 bases). Germline-derived CDR1 and CDR2 are DFQATT and SNEGSKA (reference sequence). This CDR3 region has 14 residues. In DNA form, the CDR3 reads TGCAGTACTAGAAGACAGGCTGGGGAAGAGACCCAGTACTTC. Translation: CSTRRQAGEETQYF.

This clonotype was counted between two and nine times. The rearrangement links TRBV7-9 to TRBJ1-6; possible D gene TRBD1, 5 bases. The germline V gene encodes CDR1 SEHNR and CDR2 FQNEAQ (reference sequence). Trimming pared 9 bases from V and 10 bases from J, leaving 19 bases between. CDR3 length: 14 residues. CDR3 sequence reads: CASTSAREESPLHF. The CDR3, as DNA: TGTGCCAGTACGAGTGCCAGGGAGGAGTCACCCCTCCACTTT.

In its sample, this clonotype was seen many times. The chain uses TRBV20-1 and TRBJ2-1; TRBD2 matches at 10 bases. CDR1 is DFQATT, CDR2 SNEGSKA, per germline (reference sequence). J lost 1 base, V lost 0 bases, and 6 bases had no gene match. This CDR3 comprises 17 residues. The CDR3 reads CSARDSGGLSSYNEQFF. Here the CDR3 DNA reads TGCAGTGCTAGAGATAGCGGGGGGCTCTCTTCCTACAATGAGCAGTTCTTC.

This clonotype was detected a few times. The CDR3 region is CASTVRVTGDTEAFF. The CDR3 DNA follows: TGCGCCAGCACCGTAAGAGTAACAGGGGACACTGAAGCTTTCTTT. The chain employs TRBV5-1 and TRBJ1-1; TRBD1 matches 7 bases. The junction had 11 bases not matched to a gene; V was cut back by 6 bases and J by 3 bases. CDR1 is SGHRS and CDR2 is YFSETQ in the germline V gene. This CDR3 contains 15 residues. The full variable domain, rest sourced from reference TRBV5-1 and TRBJ1-1, is KAGVTQTPRYLIKTRGQQVTLSCSPISGHRSVSWYQQTPGQGLQFLFEYFSETQRNKGNFPGRFSGRQFSNSRSEMNVSTLELGDSALYLCASTVRVTGDTEAFFGQGTRLTVV.

The table lists this clonotype with a few counts. V and J are TRBV28 and TRBJ1-1; maybe TRBD1 (6 bases). CDR3 size: 13 residues. The germline V gene encodes CDR1 MDHEN and CDR2 SYDVKM. V was pared by 3 bases and J by 7 bases, with 12 bases between. In nucleotides, the CDR3 is TGTGCCAGCAGTTTGGGGGGCTGGGGTGAAGCTTTCTTT. This gives the protein CASSLGGWGEAFF.

This clonotype showed up many times. J is TRBJ1-2 and V is TRBV4-2; D possibly corresponds to TRBD1 (5 bases). The CDR3 consists of 16 residues. Germline CDR1 LGHNA, CDR2 YNFKEQ. V was clipped by 0 bases and J by 8 bases, with 19 bases between them. CDR3 DNA: TGTGCCAGCAGCCAAGATCTGGTGGGGCTAATGGGAGGCTACACCTTC. Its protein product is CASSQDLVGLMGGYTF.

CDR3 sequence (DNA): TGTGCCAGCACCGGAGGGGTTGGGGAGCTGTTTTTT. It codes for CASTGGVGELFF. V gene TRBV28 combines with J gene TRBJ2-2, with D perhaps TRBD2 (6 bases). CDR3 length equals 12 residues. Germline V gene sequence: CDR1 MDHEN, CDR2 SYDVKM. Between the trimmed V and J ends, which lost 7 bases and 8 bases, there was a span of 11 bases.

With respect to this clonotype: In this CDR3 the conserved last residue, phenylalanine or tryptophan, is missing, so a read error is likely. The rearrangement links TRBV5-1 to TRBJ2-5; D is unresolved. The germline V gene has CDR1 SGHRS and CDR2 YFSETQ. The CDR3 sequence is 16 residues long. V was clipped by 4 bases and J by 4 bases, with 20 bases between them. CDR3 protein: CASSGETRVGVETQYN. The CDR3 nucleotides read TGCGCCAGCAGCGGAGAGACCCGGGTCGGCGTAGAGACCCAGTACAAC.